Listed below are T cell receptor beta chains from one sample, sequenced in a study of cytomegalovirus exposure and HLA in healthy donors. Only in-frame clones appear in the TCRdb table, and some are missing; sequencing was by immunoSEQ multiplex PCR. Found here are roughly 80,000 clones, under 70% of them singletons; the top ten hold 6.9%. The sequenced sample consisted of PBMCs. The receptors come from a woman aged 45-65 years in good health and CMV-seropositive. CDR3s include the opening cysteine and the closing phenylalanine or tryptophan. Each record gives: CDR3 protein, CDR3 DNA, J gene, V gene, CDR3 length, clone size, D gene. A D gene is named only where the DNA matches it firmly. Expanded clones get a size class; other rows say once, few or many, or leave the size out.

CASSHGRQSTDTQYF TGTGCCAGCAGTCACGGCCGACAGAGCACAGATACGCAGTATTTT TRBJ2-3 TRBV28 15 . .
CASIRGRGVNTGELFF TGTGCCTCCATTCGGGGCAGGGGTGTGAACACCGGGGAGCTGTTTTTT TRBJ2-2 TRBV11-2 16 . .
CASSISRPGFFQRPQHF TGTGCCAGTAGTATCTCCAGGCCCGGATTTTTTCAACGGCCCCAGCATTTT TRBJ1-5 TRBV19 17 few .
CASSFGQGIIRWNYGYTF TGTGCCAGCAGCTTTGGGCAGGGGATAATTAGGTGGAACTATGGCTACACCTTC TRBJ1-2 TRBV5-6 18 . .
CATRMVEKLFF TGTGCCACCAGAATGGTGGAAAAACTGTTTTTT TRBJ1-4 TRBV19 11 . .
CASSVGQEGYTF TGTGCCAGCAGCGTAGGTCAGGAAGGCTACACCTTC TRBJ1-2 TRBV9 12 . .
CASSLDTGTTQYF TGTGCCAGCAGCTTAGATACAGGCACAACGCAGTATTTT TRBJ2-3 TRBV7-2 13 few .
CASSRPGDTQYF TGTGCCAGCAGCCGACCAGGAGATACGCAGTATTTT TRBJ2-3 TRBV7-3 12 . .
CASSEGGGGNSPLHF TGTGCCAGCAGTGAGGGCGGGGGAGGGAATTCACCCCTCCACTTT TRBJ1-6 TRBV2 15 . .
CASSPSGTGGEKLFF TGTGCCAGCAGTCCGTCCGGGACAGGGGGCGAAAAACTGTTTTTT TRBJ1-4 TRBV28 15 once TRBD1
CASSLSQLHYGYTF TGTGCCAGCAGTTTGTCACAGCTCCATTATGGCTACACCTTC TRBJ1-2 TRBV28 14 . .
CAISVGTEDTGELFF TGTGCCATCAGTGTGGGGACAGAAGACACCGGGGAGCTGTTTTTT TRBJ2-2 TRBV10-3 15 . TRBD1
CAVVGQGAEKLFF TGTGCCGTCGTGGGACAGGGTGCTGAAAAACTGTTTTTT TRBJ1-4 TRBV7-9 13 few TRBD1
CASSPGQANTEAFF TGTGCCAGCAGCCCTGGACAGGCGAACACTGAAGCTTTCTTT TRBJ1-1 TRBV7-6 14 few TRBD1
CASSPPNPGGQYNEQFF TGTGCCAGCTCACCACCCAATCCGGGGGGGCAATACAATGAGCAGTTCTTC TRBJ2-1 TRBV18 17 . TRBD2
CASSVRDFLNTGELFF TGTGCCAGCAGCGTCCGGGACTTCTTGAACACCGGGGAGCTGTTTTTT TRBJ2-2 TRBV9 16 . .
CSVKDRDPNQPQHF TGCAGCGTAAAGGACAGGGACCCCAATCAGCCCCAGCATTTT TRBJ1-5 TRBV29-1 14 . TRBD1
CASRAGTFDEQFF TGTGCCAGCAGAGCCGGGACATTCGATGAGCAGTTCTTC TRBJ2-1 TRBV6-6 13 . .
CASSLAGQGKGYTF TGCGCCAGCAGCTTGGCCGGACAGGGAAAAGGCTACACCTTC TRBJ1-2 TRBV5-1 14 . TRBD1
CSATRSEHTEAFF TGCAGCGCTACACGGAGTGAGCACACTGAAGCTTTCTTT TRBJ1-1 TRBV29-1 13 . .
CASTRTGYTEAFF TGCGCCAGCACCCGAACAGGGTACACTGAAGCTTTCTTT TRBJ1-1 TRBV5-1 13 . .
CASSTGTASEQYF TGTGCCAGCAGCACCGGGACAGCGAGCGAGCAGTACTTC TRBJ2-7 TRBV5-6 13 once TRBD1
CASSLDGQGADTQYF TGCGCCAGCAGCTTGGATGGACAGGGGGCAGATACGCAGTATTTT TRBJ2-3 TRBV5-1 15 . TRBD1
CASSLASGGQSDTQYF TGTGCCAGCAGCTTAGCTAGCGGGGGGCAATCAGATACGCAGTATTTT TRBJ2-3 TRBV7-8 16 once TRBD2
CASTYLAAGLPGANVLTF TGTGCCAGTACCTATTTGGCTGCAGGGCTCCCTGGGGCCAACGTCCTGACTTTC TRBJ2-6 TRBV19 18 . .
CASSMARLSVHGYTF TGTGCCAGTAGTATGGCCAGGCTATCGGTCCATGGCTACACCTTC TRBJ1-2 TRBV19 15 . .
CASSRTSGGAAGELFF TGCGCCAGCAGCCGCACTAGCGGGGGGGCCGCCGGGGAGCTGTTTTTT TRBJ2-2 TRBV5-1 16 . TRBD2
CATGLSADNNQPQHF TGTGCCACCGGGCTTTCTGCGGACAACAATCAGCCCCAGCATTTT TRBJ1-5 TRBV28 15 . .
CASSGNRDSGSGNTIYF TGCGCCAGCAGCGGAAACCGGGACAGCGGGTCTGGAAACACCATATATTTT TRBJ1-3 TRBV5-1 17 . TRBD1
CASSVTGSNQPQHF TGTGCCAGCAGTGTGACGGGAAGCAATCAGCCCCAGCATTTT TRBJ1-5 TRBV6-1 14 . .
CASSSMTGEGEQYF TGTGCCAGCAGCTCGATGACAGGGGAGGGCGAGCAGTACTTC TRBJ2-7 TRBV5-6 14 few .
CASSYTDRGLETQYF TGTGCCAGCAGCTATACTGACAGGGGGCTCGAGACCCAGTACTTC TRBJ2-5 TRBV7-9 15 few TRBD1
CASSEERQWGHYGYTF TGTGCCAGCAGTGAGGAAAGACAGTGGGGCCACTATGGCTACACCTTC TRBJ1-2 TRBV25-1 16 . .
CASSTDSVETQYF TGTGCCAGCAGCACCGACAGCGTGGAGACCCAGTACTTC TRBJ2-5 TRBV11-2 13 . .
CASRFAGAGDGYTF TGCGCCAGCAGGTTCGCAGGGGCAGGGGATGGCTACACCTTC TRBJ1-2 TRBV5-1 14 few .
CASSETALNQPQHF TGTGCCAGCAGTGAGACAGCTCTCAATCAGCCCCAGCATTTT TRBJ1-5 TRBV6-1 14 medium-sized .
CASSLTVNTEAFF TGTGCCAGCAGCTTGACAGTGAACACTGAAGCTTTCTTT TRBJ1-1 TRBV11-3 13 few .
CASSPTGLGSPLHF TGTGCCAGCAGCCCGACAGGGTTGGGTTCACCCCTCCACTTT TRBJ1-6 TRBV13 14 . TRBD1
CASSSRGYQETQYF TGCGCCAGCAGCTCCCGGGGTTACCAAGAGACCCAGTACTTC TRBJ2-5 TRBV5-1 14 . .
CASSDSGQGKTEAFF TGTGCCAGCAGTGACTCGGGACAGGGGAAGACTGAAGCTTTCTTT TRBJ1-1 TRBV6-4 15 few TRBD1
CASSPQVGRGARYEQYF TGTGCCAGCAGCCCCCAAGTAGGGCGGGGGGCAAGGTACGAGCAGTACTTC TRBJ2-7 TRBV5-4 17 . TRBD2
CASSYSFMNTEAFF TGTGCCAGCAGTTACTCTTTCATGAACACTGAAGCTTTCTTT TRBJ1-1 TRBV6-5 14 . .